This T cell receptor beta chain appears in the sequencing data of a study of beta chain features in type 1 diabetes. Central memory, naive, regulatory and stem cell-like memory CD4+ cells were sorted by CD45RO/CCR7/CD25/CD127/CD95/CD27. The V end was cut by 0 bases, the J end by 4 bases, with 9 bases between. The germline V gene has CDR1 LGHNA and CDR2 YSLEER. This CDR3 has 14 amino acids. All of the isolated RNA was reverse transcribed, so expressed TCRB transcripts were sequenced. Using immunoSEQ multiplex PCR, the repertoire was profiled, and TCRdb retains in-frame clones only, with some absent. The sample includes about 640,000 clones, about an eighth of them seen just once. Whole-study results and caveats: A moderate, significant TCRB CDR3 shortening appeared in type 1 diabetes across four CD4+ subsets.

There are a few counts of this clone. The target antigen is unknown. The genes are TRBV4-3 and TRBJ1-1; D remains ambiguous. The source of this sequence is a man in his thirties or forties with type 1 diabetes. The sequenced sample was naive CD4+ T cells from blood. The CDR3 loop is CASSQDYTATEAFF. For the CDR3, the DNA is TGCGCCAGCAGCCAAGATTACACAGCCACTGAAGCTTTCTTT.